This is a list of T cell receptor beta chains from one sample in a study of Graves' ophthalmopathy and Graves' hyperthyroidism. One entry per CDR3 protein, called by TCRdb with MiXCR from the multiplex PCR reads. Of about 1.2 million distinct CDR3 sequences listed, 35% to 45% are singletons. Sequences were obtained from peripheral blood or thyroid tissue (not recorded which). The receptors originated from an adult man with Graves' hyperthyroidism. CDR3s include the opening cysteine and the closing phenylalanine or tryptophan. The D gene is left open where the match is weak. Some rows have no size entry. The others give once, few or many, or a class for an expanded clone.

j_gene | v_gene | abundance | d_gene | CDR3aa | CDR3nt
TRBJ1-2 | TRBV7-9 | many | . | CASSHLSYYGYTF | TGTGCCAGCAGCCACTTATCGTACTATGGCTACACCTTC
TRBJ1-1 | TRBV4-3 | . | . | CASSLSPPQGNTEAFF | TGCGCCAGCAGTCTCTCACCTCCACAGGGGAACACTGAAGCTTTCTTT
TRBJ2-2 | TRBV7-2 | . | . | CASSPRGINGELFF | TGTGCCAGCAGCCCTAGGGGTATTAACGGGGAGCTGTTTTTT
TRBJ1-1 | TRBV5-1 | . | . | CASSFTGSFNTEAFF | TGCGCCAGCAGCTTTACCGGTTCCTTCAACACTGAGGCTTTCTTT
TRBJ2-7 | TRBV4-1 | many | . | CASSQVTAEDEQYF | TGCGCCAGCAGCCAAGTCACGGCCGAGGACGAGCAGTACTTC
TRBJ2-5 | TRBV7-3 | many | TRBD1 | CASSRGQGGPETQYF | TGTGCCAGCAGCAGGGGACAGGGGGGACCAGAGACCCAGTACTTC
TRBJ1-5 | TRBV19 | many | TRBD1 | CASRTGQGARKPQHF | TGTGCCAGTAGAACGGGACAGGGGGCGAGGAAGCCCCAGCATTTT
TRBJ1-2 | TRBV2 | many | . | CASSITNGYTF | TGTGCCAGCAGTATAACTAATGGCTACACCTTC
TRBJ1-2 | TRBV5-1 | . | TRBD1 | CASARRGGGNYGYTF | TGCGCCAGCGCGCGTAGAGGGGGCGGTAACTATGGCTACACCTTC
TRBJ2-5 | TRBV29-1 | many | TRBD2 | CSAGTSGFQETQYF | TGCAGCGCCGGGACTAGCGGTTTCCAAGAGACCCAGTACTTC
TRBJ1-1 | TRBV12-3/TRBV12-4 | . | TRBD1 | CASSLAQGDTEAFF | TGTGCCAGCAGTTTAGCACAGGGGGACACTGAAGCTTTCTTT
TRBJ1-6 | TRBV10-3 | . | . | CAISYTGGRRNSPLHF | TGTGCCATCAGTTACACAGGCGGACGACGGAATTCACCCCTCCACTTT
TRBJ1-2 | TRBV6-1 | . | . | CASALSKYGYTF | TGTGCCAGCGCTTTATCCAAGTATGGCTACACCTTC
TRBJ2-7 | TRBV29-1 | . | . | CSPDGGGKNEQYF | TGCAGCCCCGATGGAGGGGGCAAAAACGAGCAGTACTTC
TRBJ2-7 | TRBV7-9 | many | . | CASNLGRLGSRNEQYF | TGTGCCAGCAACCTCGGCCGGCTGGGAAGCAGAAACGAGCAGTACTTC
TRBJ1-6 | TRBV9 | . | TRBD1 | CASSAPRDRANSPFHF | TGTGCCAGCAGCGCTCCCAGGGACAGGGCCAATTCACCCTTCCACTTT
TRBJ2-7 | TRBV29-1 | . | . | CSVAGNIGGSYEQYF | TGCAGCGTTGCAGGAAATATTGGGGGGTCCTACGAGCAGTACTTC
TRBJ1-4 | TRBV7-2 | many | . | CASSLSRLNEKLFF | TGTGCCAGCAGCCTAAGCAGGCTTAATGAAAAACTGTTTTTT
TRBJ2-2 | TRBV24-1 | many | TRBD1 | CATSDITITGAGELFF | TGTGCCACCAGTGATATAACAATTACAGGGGCCGGGGAGCTGTTTTTT
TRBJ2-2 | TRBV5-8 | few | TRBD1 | CASREGQDGELFF | TGTGCCAGCCGCGAAGGACAGGACGGGGAGCTGTTTTTT
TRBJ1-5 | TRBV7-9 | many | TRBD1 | CASSHDRDGQPQHF | TGTGCCAGCAGCCACGACAGGGATGGACAGCCCCAGCATTTT
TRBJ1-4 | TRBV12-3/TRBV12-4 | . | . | CASSLQRGGGELFF | TGTGCCAGCAGTTTACAGCGCGGGGGTGGGGAACTGTTTTTT
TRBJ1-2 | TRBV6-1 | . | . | CASSEEGRYYGYTF | TGTGCCAGCAGTGAGGAGGGCAGATACTATGGCTACACCTTC
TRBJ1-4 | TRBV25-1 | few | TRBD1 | CASSVSLIRGGEKLFF | TGTGCCAGCAGTGTCTCCCTCATCAGGGGGGGTGAAAAACTGTTTTTT
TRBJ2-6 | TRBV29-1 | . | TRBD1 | CSAGTGNSGANVLTF | TGCAGCGCAGGGACAGGGAACTCTGGGGCCAACGTCCTGACTTTC
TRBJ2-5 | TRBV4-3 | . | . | CASSQGAKETQYF | TGCGCCAGCAGCCAGGGGGCTAAAGAGACCCAGTACTTC
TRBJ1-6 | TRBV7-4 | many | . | CASRSQDRLHNSPLHF | TGTGCCAGCAGGTCACAAGACAGGCTCCATAATTCACCCCTCCACTTT
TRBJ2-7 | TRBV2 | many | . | CAAESSYEQYF | TGTGCCGCTGAGAGCTCCTACGAGCAGTACTTC
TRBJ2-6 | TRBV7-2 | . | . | CASSRGTYTARGANVLTF | TGTGCCAGCAGCCGGGGGACATACACGGCGCGTGGGGCCAACGTCCTGACTTTC
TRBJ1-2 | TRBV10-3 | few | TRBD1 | CAISQMTGGDGYTF | TGTGCCATCAGTCAAATGACAGGGGGAGATGGCTACACCTTC
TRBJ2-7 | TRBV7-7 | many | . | CASSPEGIGSYEQYF | TGTGCCAGCAGCCCCGAGGGGATAGGCTCCTACGAGCAGTACTTC
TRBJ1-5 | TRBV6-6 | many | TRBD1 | CASRHDRGLAQPQHF | TGTGCCAGCAGACACGACAGGGGGCTTGCTCAGCCCCAGCATTTT
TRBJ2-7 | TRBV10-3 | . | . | CAISARPPYEQYF | TGTGCCATCAGTGCTAGACCCCCCTACGAGCAGTACTTC
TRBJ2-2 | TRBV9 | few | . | CASSVPANTGELFF | TGTGCCAGCAGCGTGCCGGCAAACACCGGGGAGCTGTTTTTT
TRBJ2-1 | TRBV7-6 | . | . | CASSLASQGPFEQFF | TGTGCCAGCAGCTTAGCGTCGCAGGGCCCGTTTGAGCAGTTCTTC
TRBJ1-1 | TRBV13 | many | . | CASSFRQGHTEAFF | TGTGCCAGCAGCTTTCGGCAGGGTCACACTGAAGCTTTCTTT
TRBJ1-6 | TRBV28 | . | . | CASRPREGDNSPLHF | TGTGCCAGCAGACCTAGGGAAGGGGATAATTCACCCCTCCACTTT
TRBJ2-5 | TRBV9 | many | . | CASSVGDPPETQYF | TGTGCCAGCAGCGTGGGGGATCCGCCAGAGACCCAGTACTTC
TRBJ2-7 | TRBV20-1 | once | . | CSARDLRDLYEQCF | TGCAGTGCTAGAGATCTGCGGGACCTCTACGAGCAGTGCTTC
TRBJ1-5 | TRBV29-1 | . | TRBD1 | CSVGLPGTDLPQHF | TGCAGCGTTGGTCTCCCCGGGACAGATCTGCCCCAGCATTTT
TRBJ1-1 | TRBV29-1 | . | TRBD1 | CSVDTRQGWNTEAFF | TGCAGCGTTGATACCCGACAGGGATGGAACACTGAAGCTTTCTTT
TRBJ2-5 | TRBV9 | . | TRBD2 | CASSLLSGGAGETQYF | TGTGCCAGCAGCCTCCTCAGCGGGGGGGCCGGGGAGACCCAGTACTTC
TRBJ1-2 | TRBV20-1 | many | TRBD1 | CSASLDRADGYTF | TGCAGTGCTAGCCTGGACAGGGCGGATGGCTACACCTTC
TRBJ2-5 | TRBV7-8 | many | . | CASIQLGGIETQYF | TGTGCCAGCATCCAACTGGGCGGGATCGAGACCCAGTACTTC
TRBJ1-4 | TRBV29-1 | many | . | CSVRGTNEKLFF | TGCAGCGTTCGCGGGACTAATGAAAAACTGTTTTTT
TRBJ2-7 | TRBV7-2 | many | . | CASSLAGGAYEQYF | TGTGCCAGCAGCTTAGCGGGCGGGGCCTACGAGCAGTACTTC
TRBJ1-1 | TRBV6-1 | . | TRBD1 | CASSAYRGANTEAFF | TGTGCCAGCAGTGCCTACAGGGGGGCGAACACTGAAGCTTTCTTT
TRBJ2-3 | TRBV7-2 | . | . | CASSLVTGRVGTDTQYF | TGTGCCAGCAGCTTAGTGACGGGGCGGGTGGGCACAGATACGCAGTATTTT
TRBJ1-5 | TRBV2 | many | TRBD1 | CASIMGQPPQPQHF | TGTGCCAGCATTATGGGACAGCCCCCTCAGCCCCAGCATTTT
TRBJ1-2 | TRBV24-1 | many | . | CATSDIDRPYGYTF | TGTGCCACCAGTGATATTGACAGGCCCTATGGCTACACCTTC
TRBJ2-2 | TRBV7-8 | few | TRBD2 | CASSPRTRSTGELFF | TGTGCCAGCAGCCCCCGGACTAGAAGCACCGGGGAGCTGTTTTTT
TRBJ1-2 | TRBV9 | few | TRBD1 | CASTSGRGRELLYGYTF | TGTGCCAGCACCTCGGGCAGGGGGCGCGAGCTGCTCTATGGCTACACCTTC
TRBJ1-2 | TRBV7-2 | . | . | CASGGSRYYGYTF | TGTGCCAGCGGGGGGAGTCGGTACTATGGCTACACCTTC